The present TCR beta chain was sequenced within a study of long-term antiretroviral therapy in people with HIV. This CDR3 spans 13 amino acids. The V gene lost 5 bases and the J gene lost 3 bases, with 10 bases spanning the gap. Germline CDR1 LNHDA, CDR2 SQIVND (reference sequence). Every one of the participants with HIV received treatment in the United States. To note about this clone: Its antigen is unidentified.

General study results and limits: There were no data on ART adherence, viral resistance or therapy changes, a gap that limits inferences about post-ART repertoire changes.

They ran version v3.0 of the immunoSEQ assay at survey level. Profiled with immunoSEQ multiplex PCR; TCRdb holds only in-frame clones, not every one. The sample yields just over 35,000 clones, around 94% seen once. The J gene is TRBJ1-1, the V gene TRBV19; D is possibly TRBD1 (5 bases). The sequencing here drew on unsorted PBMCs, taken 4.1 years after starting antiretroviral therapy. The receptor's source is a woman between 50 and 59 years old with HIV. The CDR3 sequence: CASSLTDYTEAFF. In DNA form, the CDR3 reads TGTGCCAGTAGTTTGACAGATTACACTGAAGCTTTCTTT.